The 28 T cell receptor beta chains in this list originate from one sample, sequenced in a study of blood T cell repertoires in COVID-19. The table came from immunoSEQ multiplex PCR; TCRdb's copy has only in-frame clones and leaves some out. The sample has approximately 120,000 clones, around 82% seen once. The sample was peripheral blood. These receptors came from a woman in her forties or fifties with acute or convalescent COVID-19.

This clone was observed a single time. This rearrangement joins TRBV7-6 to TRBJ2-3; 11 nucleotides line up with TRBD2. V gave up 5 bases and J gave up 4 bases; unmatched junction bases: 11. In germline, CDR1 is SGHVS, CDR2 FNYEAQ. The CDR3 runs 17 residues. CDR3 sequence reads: CASSPGTSGTGSDTQYF. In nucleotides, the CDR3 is TGTGCCAGCAGCCCGGGGACTAGCGGAACGGGTTCAGATACGCAGTATTTT.

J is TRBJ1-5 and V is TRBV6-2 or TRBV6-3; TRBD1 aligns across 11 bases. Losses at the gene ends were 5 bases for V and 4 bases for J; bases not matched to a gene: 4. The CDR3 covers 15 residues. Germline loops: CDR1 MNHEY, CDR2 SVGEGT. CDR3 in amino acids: CASSTGQGANQPQHF. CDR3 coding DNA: TGTGCCAGCAGTACCGGACAGGGGGCAAATCAGCCCCAGCATTTT.

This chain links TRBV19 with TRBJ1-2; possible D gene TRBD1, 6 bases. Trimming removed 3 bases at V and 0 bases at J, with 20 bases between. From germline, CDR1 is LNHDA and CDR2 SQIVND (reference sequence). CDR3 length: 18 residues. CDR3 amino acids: CASSINRAGPSANYGYTF. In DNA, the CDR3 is TGTGCCAGTAGTATTAACAGGGCAGGTCCCTCTGCTAACTATGGCTACACCTTC.

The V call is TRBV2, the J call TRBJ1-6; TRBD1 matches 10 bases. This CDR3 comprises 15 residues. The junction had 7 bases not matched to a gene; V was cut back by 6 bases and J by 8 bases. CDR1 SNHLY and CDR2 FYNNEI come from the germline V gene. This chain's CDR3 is CASRPTGTGDSPLHF. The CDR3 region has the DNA TGTGCCAGCAGGCCCACCGGGACAGGGGATTCACCCCTCCACTTT.

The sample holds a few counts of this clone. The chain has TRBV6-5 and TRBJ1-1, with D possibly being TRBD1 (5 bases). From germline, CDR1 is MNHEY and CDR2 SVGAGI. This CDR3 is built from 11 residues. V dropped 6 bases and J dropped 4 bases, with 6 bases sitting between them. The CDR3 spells CASRGVTEAFF. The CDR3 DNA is TGTGCCAGCAGAGGGGTCACTGAAGCTTTCTTT.

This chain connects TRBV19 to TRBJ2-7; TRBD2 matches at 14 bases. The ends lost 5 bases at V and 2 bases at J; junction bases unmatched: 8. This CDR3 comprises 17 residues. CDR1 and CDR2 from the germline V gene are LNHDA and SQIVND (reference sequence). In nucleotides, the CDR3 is TGTGCCAGTAGTGTCGGACTAGCGGGGGGCACCACCTACGAGCAGTACTTC. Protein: CASSVGLAGGTTYEQYF.

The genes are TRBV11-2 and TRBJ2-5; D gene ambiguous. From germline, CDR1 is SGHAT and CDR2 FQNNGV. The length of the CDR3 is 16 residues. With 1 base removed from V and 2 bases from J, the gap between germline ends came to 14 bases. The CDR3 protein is CASSLGPSATQETQYF. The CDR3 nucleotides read TGTGCCAGCAGCTTAGGGCCCAGCGCCACGCAAGAGACCCAGTACTTC. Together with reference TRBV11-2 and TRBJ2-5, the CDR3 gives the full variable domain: EAGVAQSPRYKIIEKRQSVAFWCNPISGHATLYWYQQILGQGPKLLIQFQNNGVVDDSQLPKDRFSAERLKGVDSTLKIQPAKLEDSAVYLCASSLGPSATQETQYFGPGTRLLVL.

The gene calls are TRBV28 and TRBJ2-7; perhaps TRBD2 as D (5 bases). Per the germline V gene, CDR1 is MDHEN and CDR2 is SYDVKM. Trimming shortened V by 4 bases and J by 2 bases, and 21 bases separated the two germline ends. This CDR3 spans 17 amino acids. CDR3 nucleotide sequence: TGTGCCAGCAGTTCCCTATTTCCTTCCCGGGGTACCTACGAGCAGTACTTC. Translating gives CASSSLFPSRGTYEQYF.

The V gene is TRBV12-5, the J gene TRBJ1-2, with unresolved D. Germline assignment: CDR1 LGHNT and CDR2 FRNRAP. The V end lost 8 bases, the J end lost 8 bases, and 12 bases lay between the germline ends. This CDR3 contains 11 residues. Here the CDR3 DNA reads TGTGCTAGTTCACCCGGAGGAGGCTACACCTTC. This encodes CASSPGGGYTF. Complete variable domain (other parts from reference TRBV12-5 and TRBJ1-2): DARVTQTPRHKVTEMGQEVTMRCQPILGHNTVFWYRQTMMQGLELLAYFRNRAPLDDSGMPKDRFSAEMPDATLATLKIQPSEPRDSAVYFCASSPGGGYTFGSGTRLTVV.

The CDR3: CASSYRTSGGYEQYF. Written as DNA, the CDR3 is TGTGCCAGCAGTTATCGGACTAGCGGAGGCTACGAGCAGTACTTC. The chain couples TRBV6-6 to TRBJ2-7, with 10 nucleotides matching TRBD2. V lost 3 bases and J lost 3; bases outside the gene matches: 5. The CDR3 spans 15 residues. The germline V gene has CDR1 MNHNY and CDR2 SVGAGI (reference sequence).

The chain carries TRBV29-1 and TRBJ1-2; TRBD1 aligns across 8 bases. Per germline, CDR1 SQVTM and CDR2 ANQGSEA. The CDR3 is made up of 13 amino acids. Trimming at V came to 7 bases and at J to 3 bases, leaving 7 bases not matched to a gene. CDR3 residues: CSAARDRYYGYTF. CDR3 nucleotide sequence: TGCAGCGCCGCTCGGGACAGGTACTATGGCTACACCTTC.

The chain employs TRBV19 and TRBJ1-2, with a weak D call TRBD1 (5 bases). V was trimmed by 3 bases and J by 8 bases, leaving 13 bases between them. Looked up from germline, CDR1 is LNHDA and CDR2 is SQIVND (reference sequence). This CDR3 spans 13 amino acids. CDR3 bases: TGTGCCAGTAGTATTGGCAGGGCGGGAGGCTACACCTTC. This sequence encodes CASSIGRAGGYTF.

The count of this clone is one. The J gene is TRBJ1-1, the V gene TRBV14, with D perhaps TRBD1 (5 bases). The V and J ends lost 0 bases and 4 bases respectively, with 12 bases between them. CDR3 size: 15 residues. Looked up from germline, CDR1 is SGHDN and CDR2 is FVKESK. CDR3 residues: CASSQDRGRPTEAFF. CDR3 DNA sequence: TGTGCCAGCAGCCAAGACCGGGGGAGGCCCACTGAAGCTTTCTTT. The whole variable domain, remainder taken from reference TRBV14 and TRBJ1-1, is EAGVTQFPSHSVIEKGQTVTLRCDPISGHDNLYWYRRVMGKEIKFLLHFVKESKQDESGMPNNRFLAERTGGTYSTLKVQPAELEDSGVYFCASSQDRGRPTEAFFGQGTRLTVV.

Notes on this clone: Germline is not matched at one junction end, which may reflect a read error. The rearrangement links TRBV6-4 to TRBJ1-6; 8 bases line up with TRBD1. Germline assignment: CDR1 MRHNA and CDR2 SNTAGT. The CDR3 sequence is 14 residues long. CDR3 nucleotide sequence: TGTGCCAGCAGTGAGACAGGGGATAACTCACCCCTCCACTTT. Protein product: CASSETGDNSPLHF.

CDR3 region: CASRSGSVTNEKLFF. CDR3 DNA sequence: TGTGCCAGCAGGTCAGGATCGGTGACTAATGAAAAACTGTTTTTT. V gene TRBV6-5 combines with J gene TRBJ1-4; D not resolved. Looked up from germline, CDR1 is MNHEY and CDR2 is SVGAGI. The length of the CDR3 is 15 residues. V lost 6 bases and J 2 bases, leaving 13 bases between the germline ends.

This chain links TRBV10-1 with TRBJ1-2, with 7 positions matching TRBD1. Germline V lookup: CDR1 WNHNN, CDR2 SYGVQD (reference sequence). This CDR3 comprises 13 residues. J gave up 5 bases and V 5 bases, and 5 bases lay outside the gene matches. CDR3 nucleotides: TGCGCCAGCAGTTACGACAGGGATTATGGCTACACCTTC. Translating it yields CASSYDRDYGYTF.

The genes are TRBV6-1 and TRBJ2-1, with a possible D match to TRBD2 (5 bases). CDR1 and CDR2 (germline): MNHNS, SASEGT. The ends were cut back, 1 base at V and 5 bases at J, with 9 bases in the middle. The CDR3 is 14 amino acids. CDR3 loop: CASSEGPGNNEQFF. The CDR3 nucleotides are TGTGCCAGCAGTGAAGGGCCGGGAAACAATGAGCAGTTCTTC.

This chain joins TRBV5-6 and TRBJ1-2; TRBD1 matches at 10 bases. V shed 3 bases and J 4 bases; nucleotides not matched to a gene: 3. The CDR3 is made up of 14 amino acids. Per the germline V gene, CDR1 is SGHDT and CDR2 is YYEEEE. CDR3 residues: CASSSGTGAYGYTF. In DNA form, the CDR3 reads TGTGCCAGCAGCTCCGGGACAGGGGCCTATGGCTACACCTTC.

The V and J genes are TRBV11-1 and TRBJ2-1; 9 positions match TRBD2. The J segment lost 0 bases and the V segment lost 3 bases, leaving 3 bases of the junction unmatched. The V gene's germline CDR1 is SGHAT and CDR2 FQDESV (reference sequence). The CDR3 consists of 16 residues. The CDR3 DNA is TGTGCCAGCAGCTTTAGCGGGGGCCTCTCCTACAATGAGCAGTTCTTC. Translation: CASSFSGGLSYNEQFF.

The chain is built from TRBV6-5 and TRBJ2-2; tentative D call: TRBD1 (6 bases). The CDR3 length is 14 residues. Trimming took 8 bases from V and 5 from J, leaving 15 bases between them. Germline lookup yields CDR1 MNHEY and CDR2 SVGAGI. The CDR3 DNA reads TGTGCCAGCGCGGACAGTATAAGGACCGGGGAGCTGTTTTTT. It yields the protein CASADSIRTGELFF.

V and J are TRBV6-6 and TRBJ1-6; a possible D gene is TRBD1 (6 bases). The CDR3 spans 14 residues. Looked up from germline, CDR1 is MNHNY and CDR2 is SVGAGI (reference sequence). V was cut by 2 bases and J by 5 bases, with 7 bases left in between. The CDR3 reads CASSYTGNNSPLHF. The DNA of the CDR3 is TGTGCCAGCAGTTACACAGGGAATAATTCACCCCTCCACTTT.

DNA of the CDR3: TGTGCCAGCAGCCCCCTCAGTGGAGCGGGGGGGAAAGATACGCAGTATTTT. This codes for CASSPLSGAGGKDTQYF. This sequence joins TRBV3-1 (or the pseudogene TRBV3-2) and TRBJ2-3, with 10 bases lining up with TRBD2. V gave up 4 bases and J gave up 5 bases; unmatched junction bases: 12. The CDR3 contains 17 residues. Germline lookup yields CDR1 LGHDT and CDR2 YNNKEL (reference sequence).

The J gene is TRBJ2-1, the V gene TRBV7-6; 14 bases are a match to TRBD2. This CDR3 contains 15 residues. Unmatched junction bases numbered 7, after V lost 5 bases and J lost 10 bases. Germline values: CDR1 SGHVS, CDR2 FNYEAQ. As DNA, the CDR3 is TGTGCCAGCAGCCTGACTAGCGGGGGGGCCCAGGAGCAGTTCTTC. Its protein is CASSLTSGGAQEQFF.

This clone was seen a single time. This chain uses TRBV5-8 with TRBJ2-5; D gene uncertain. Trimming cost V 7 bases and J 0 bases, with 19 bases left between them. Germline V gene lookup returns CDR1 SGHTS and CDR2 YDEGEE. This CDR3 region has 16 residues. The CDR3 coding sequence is TGTGCCAGCGAAAACTCCCAACTACTGTACCAAGAGACCCAGTACTTC. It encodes CASENSQLLYQETQYF.

CDR3 sequence (DNA): TGTGCCAGCAGCCAAGTCAGGGGGCTGCTCCAAGAGACCCAGTACTTC. Translating it yields CASSQVRGLLQETQYF. The chain employs TRBV3-1 (or the pseudogene TRBV3-2) and TRBJ2-5, with 8 nucleotides matching TRBD1. Per the germline V gene, CDR1 is LGHDT and CDR2 is YNNKEL (reference sequence). The CDR3 totals 16 residues. The V and J ends lost 1 base and 1 base, in that order; junction bases with no gene match: 5.

The CDR3 DNA sequence: TGTGCCAGTATGGTGGCTCAGGCTGGGGCCAACGTCCTGACTTTC. Protein product: CASMVAQAGANVLTF. This sequence joins TRBV25-1 and TRBJ2-6; D call uncertain. The CDR3 contains 15 residues. Trimming took off 9 bases at V and 2 bases at J, with 14 bases between the two ends. Germline loops: CDR1 MGHDK, CDR2 SYGVNS.

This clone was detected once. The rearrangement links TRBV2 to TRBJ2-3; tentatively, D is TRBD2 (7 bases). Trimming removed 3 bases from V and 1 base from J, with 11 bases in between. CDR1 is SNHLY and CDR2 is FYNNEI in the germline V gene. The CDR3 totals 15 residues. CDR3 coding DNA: TGTGCCAGCAGTGAGGCGGGGGCGCGCACAGATACGCAGTATTTT. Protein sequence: CASSEAGARTDTQYF.

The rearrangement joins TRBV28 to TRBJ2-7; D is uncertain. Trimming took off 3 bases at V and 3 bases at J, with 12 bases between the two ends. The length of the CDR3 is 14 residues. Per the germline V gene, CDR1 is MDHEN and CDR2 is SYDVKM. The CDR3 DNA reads TGTGCCAGCAGTTTGATAGATTCTTACTACGAGCAGTACTTC. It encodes CASSLIDSYYEQYF.